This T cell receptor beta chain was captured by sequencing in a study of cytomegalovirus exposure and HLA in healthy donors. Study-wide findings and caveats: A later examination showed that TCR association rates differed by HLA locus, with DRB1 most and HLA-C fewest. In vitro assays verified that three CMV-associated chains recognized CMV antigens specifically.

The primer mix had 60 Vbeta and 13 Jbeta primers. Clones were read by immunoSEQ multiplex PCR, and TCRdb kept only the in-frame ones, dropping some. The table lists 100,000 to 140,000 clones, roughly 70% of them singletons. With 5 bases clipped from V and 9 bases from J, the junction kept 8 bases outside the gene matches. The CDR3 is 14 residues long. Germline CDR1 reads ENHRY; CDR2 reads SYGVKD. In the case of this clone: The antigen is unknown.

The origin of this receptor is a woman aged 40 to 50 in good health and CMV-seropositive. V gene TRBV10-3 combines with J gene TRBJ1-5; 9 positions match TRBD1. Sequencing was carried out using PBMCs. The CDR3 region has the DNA TGTGCCATCAGTCCCGGGACAGGGATTTTGCCCCAGCATTTT. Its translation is CAISPGTGILPQHF.